This T cell receptor beta chain comes out of a study of blood T cells in healthy people across ages. Sample-barcoded 5' priming and a J-beta primer mix drove a second PCR of roughly 6 to 12 cycles. TCRdb reprocessed the 5' RACE reads via MiXCR and lists one record per CDR3 protein. The sample consists of approximately 810,000 distinct CDR3 sequences, about 34% of them appearing once. This clonotype was seen many times. The CDR3 extends over 14 amino acids. V lost 5 bases to trimming and J lost 0 bases, with 11 bases between them. Per the germline V gene, CDR1 is MNHNY and CDR2 is SVGAGI (reference sequence).

Input material: blood. The clonotype was recovered from a man aged 18-30 years in good health. The rearrangement links TRBV6-6 to TRBJ2-7, with D perhaps TRBD1 (6 bases). Here the CDR3 reads CASSNRVPSYEQYF. CDR3 sequence (DNA): TGTGCCAGCAGTAACAGGGTTCCCTCCTACGAGCAGTACTTC.